This TCR beta chain was sequenced during a study of cytomegalovirus exposure and HLA in healthy donors (dated by TCRdb to between 2016 and 2019). Regarding the research as a whole: In an earlier analysis of under 750 of the donors, 250 to 350 Gb of sequence data and 90 million to 120 million unique TCR beta sequences from roughly 200 million T cells were reported. The study was designed to test whether signatures of past pathogen exposure could be identified by cataloging public T cell receptors. Donor age, sex, ethnicity and CMV serostatus were compiled together with the repertoire data. Of the approximately 370 genotyped donors, 81% were placed in the genetic ancestry cluster associated with self-reported Caucasian donors. Genome-wide SNP genotypes for about 65% of the 666 donors were used in a later genetic analysis, which treated that subset as a discovery cohort. HLA typing included class I and class II loci at four-digit resolution. Four or five DR-DQ haplotypes were handled as single units for association and clustering because linkage in the cohort was strong. Along with the roughly 670-subject first cohort, a separate validation cohort of over a hundred different subjects was used. Every repertoire in the discovery cohort had been generated on one and the same sequencing platform. Across under 500 genotyped donors of the cohort, an average of about 240,000 unique TCR beta nucleotide sequences per donor were sequenced, and 15% to 20% of those sequences were non-productive. An early release that covered fewer than 800 HLA-typed donors contained approximately 300 gigabases of sequencing data and tens of millions of unique TCR sequences. Typing coverage varied by locus: roughly 629-640 donors for A, B, C, DRB1 and DQB1; approximately 560 for DQA1; over 600 for DPA1; approximately 490 for DPB1. In an earlier analysis of more than 550 of the donors, high-throughput TCR beta sequencing was used to judge whether each TCR beta V gene segment behaved as functional or pseudogenic. Using immunosequencing, the study profiled T cell repertoires from approximately 700 subjects and related those repertoires to cytomegalovirus serostatus. To study patterns of TCR occurrence, a later analysis re-analyzed previously published TCR beta repertoires from just over 650 donors and added high-resolution HLA genotyping. To predict cytomegalovirus infection status, the study brought together high-throughput TCR immunosequencing, statistical association of individual TCRs with disease status, and machine learning. The later analysis used no new phenotypic data to find candidate immune exposures, relying instead on TCR beta sequences and their occurrence across donors.

The cohort consisted of fewer than 700 healthy bone marrow donors. Cohort members were all nominally healthy when sampled, although unrecorded immune exposures were likely present. The donor was CMV seronegative and was included in the group of several hundred seronegative cohort members. Every donor gave a peripheral blood sample, and the peripheral blood mononuclear cells from that sample were used for TCR beta sequencing. The Qiagen DNeasy Blood Extraction Kit was used to extract genomic DNA from the blood cell samples. Per the germline V gene (reference sequence), MNHEY is the CDR1 and SMNVEV is the CDR2. Unmatched junction bases come to 9, with V trimmed by 7 bases and J by 1 base. CDR3 length: 15 amino acids, cysteine to phenylalanine. The kept DNA is CDR3 alone, 45 bases in frame from the first base. In the case of this clone: Its antigen specificity is not known.

Library method: the immunoSEQ multiplex PCR assay. For the multiplex PCR, a mixture combining 60 forward primers for TCR Vbeta segments and 13 reverse primers for TCR Jbeta segments was used. A multiplex PCR assay on genomic DNA amplified the CDR3 region of rearranged TCR beta genes. On the Illumina HiSeq System, the amplified TCR beta libraries were sequenced as 87-base-pair reads. As for the original processing: A later analysis tallied 75 million to 85 million unique TCR beta chains across the 666 repertoires, and some 12 million of those chains were shared by two or more donors. Raw reads were error-corrected and collapsed into unique sequences by a nearest-neighbor algorithm in which closely related sequences were merged to remove PCR and sequencing errors. V, D and J gene segments were assigned by aligning CDR3 sequences to IMGT reference sequences. For a sequence to be retained, at least a six-nucleotide match to both a V gene segment and a J gene segment was required. Rearrangements were classified as productive when the CDR3 lacked stop codons and remained in frame with V and J, and all other rearrangements were classified as non-productive. Following IMGT convention, CDR3 was defined as the stretch from the second conserved V-encoded cysteine to the conserved J-encoded phenylalanine. In an earlier analysis of 587 of the donors, sequences lacking an unambiguous match to a single V gene segment were excluded. In an earlier analysis of several hundred of the donors, V segments were called functional above 56.7% productive rearrangements and were called segregating when the between-donor standard deviation exceeded 5%. A statistical classification framework was built to diagnose cytomegalovirus status from the catalog of TCR beta chain sequences. In a later analysis, TCR nucleotide sequences were compared against IMGT/GENE-DB human TR gene sequences so that V and J genes could be assigned. Using the TCRdist pipeline, a later analysis assigned CDR3 sequences along with most-parsimonious VDJ recombination scenarios. A later analysis defined each TCR beta chain by its CDR3 amino acid sequence plus V-gene family, and excluded reads lacking a unique V-gene family. To address suspected cross-contamination and a sequencing artifact, a later analysis removed around 590 highly shared, low-generation-probability nucleotide sequences. In a later analysis, a clonal expansion index was calculated for each public chain from normalized within-repertoire ranks of inferred template counts. Generation probabilities in a later analysis came from a VDJ recombination model fitted to out-of-frame rearrangements, and those results were checked against IGoR. In a later analysis, hypergeometric tests were used to score TCR-TCR, TCR-HLA and TCR-CMV co-occurrence, with a repertoire-size bias correction applied to TCR pairs. To estimate false discovery rates, a later analysis permuted the HLA or CMV assignments 20 times. In a later analysis, co-occurring TCRs were grouped with DBSCAN, and TCRdist sequence similarity was added when clustering was performed within HLA-allele-positive subsets. Repertoires with fewer than 30,000 or more than 120,000 public chains were left out of co-occurrence clustering, as were five repertoires with anomalous nucleotide sharing. TCRdb took over this immuneACCESS table, retaining in-frame rearrangements with V and J assigned. Such tables are incomplete; in checked studies, under half of the missing clones stem from an unresolved V gene, and the remainder is unexplained. The DNA was the basis for D and trimming; V, J and clone size are from that table. The table of this sample itemizes around 140,000 clones. The ten largest clonotypes hold around 1.5% of the sample.

General findings and caveats noted by the study authors: According to a later genetic analysis, donors in an Asian-associated ancestry cluster had fewer N-insertions in productive TCRs than the roughly 700-donor mean. Compared with equally common non-associated chains, HLA-associated TCR beta chains in a later analysis were more clonally expanded and had lower generation probabilities. For the cohort, immune exposure information was limited to CMV serostatus. In a later analysis, the rate of TCR association differed among HLA loci, with DRB1 alleles having the most associated TCRs and HLA-C alleles having the fewest. The study listed approximately 160 TCR beta chains as associated with cytomegalovirus. Across donors, most TCR sequences were observed very rarely, whereas some public TCRs were present in many individuals. In an earlier analysis of some 500 of the donors, most TCR beta V segments were observed in productive rearrangements about 90% or about 30% of the time, broadly matching IMGT annotations. Because counts were too low, around 17 rarely observed V segments, including chromosome 9 orphons, were left out of the earlier analysis of a few hundred of the donors. Because HLA typing was missing for some donors at each locus, association tests included only the typed subset. An association between a missense DCLRE1C variant and V-gene and J-gene trimming of TCR beta chains was found in a later genetic analysis and replicated in an independent cohort. Presence/absence analyses assumed roughly uniform sequencing depth across donors, an assumption that may not hold. Only TCR beta chains were sequenced in this cohort, and the absence of alpha or paired-chain data limited detectable features. In vitro tests confirmed that a few of the cytomegalovirus-associated TCR beta chains recognize cytomegalovirus antigens. A further reported finding was that TCR beta sequences accurately predicted the HLA-A and HLA-B alleles for most subjects in the first cohort. According to a later analysis, most CMV-associated TCR beta chains appeared to be HLA-restricted, and the HLA associations seemed to be driven largely by CMV exposure. The 87-base-pair reads could not distinguish some IMGT-functional V segments, including TRBV6-2 and TRBV6-3, so those segments were excluded. A later analysis associated about 17,000 TCR beta sequences with specific HLA alleles at a false discovery rate of 0.05. Strong co-occurrence of HLA alleles, especially DR and DQ, made assigning TCR associations to individual alleles difficult. Linkage disequilibrium might explain the correlated functional status among segregating V segments, but an unknown experimental factor could not be excluded. The classifier was reported to diagnose cytomegalovirus status with high specificity and sensitivity in both the original and validation cohorts. A group of highly shared sequence variants was considered likely to be a technical artifact of the sequencing pipeline. In a later analysis, several top co-occurrence clusters were reported to appear linked to parvovirus B19, influenza, CMV and Epstein-Barr virus. The authors suggested that the approach could potentially be generalized to other disease states and immunological phenotypes.

This sequence uses TRBV27 and TRBJ2-7, with 8 bases aligning to TRBD2. The specimen was PBMCs. This clonotype was obtained from a woman in her forties or fifties in good health and CMV-seronegative. The DNA sequence follows: TGTGCCAGCATGCTAGCGGGCGAGATATCCTACGAGCAGTACTTC. This codes for CASMLAGEISYEQYF.